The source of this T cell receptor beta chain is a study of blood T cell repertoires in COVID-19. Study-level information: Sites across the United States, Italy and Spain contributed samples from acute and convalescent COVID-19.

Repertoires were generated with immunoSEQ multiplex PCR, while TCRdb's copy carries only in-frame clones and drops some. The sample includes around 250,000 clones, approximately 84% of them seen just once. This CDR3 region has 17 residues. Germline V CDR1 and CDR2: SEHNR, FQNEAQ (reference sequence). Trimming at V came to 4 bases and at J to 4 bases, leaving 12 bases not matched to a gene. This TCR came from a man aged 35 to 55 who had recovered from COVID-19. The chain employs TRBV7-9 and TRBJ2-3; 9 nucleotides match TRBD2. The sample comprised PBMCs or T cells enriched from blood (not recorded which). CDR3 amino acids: CASSSGMRGGAADTQYF. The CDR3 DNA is TGTGCCAGCAGCTCGGGCATGCGGGGGGGCGCGGCAGATACGCAGTATTTT.